The following is a TCR beta chain sequence with its context. Its matching antigen is unknown. This CDR3 region has 16 residues. In germline, CDR1 is SGHTA, CDR2 FQGNSA. Trimming cost V 1 base and J 1 base; bases outside gene matches: 3. The data were taken from a study of shared clonotypes between healthy human individuals. Whole-study results and caveats: Clonotypes not shared had lower generation probabilities than those common to all four donors. Around 5% was the fraction of naive CD4 clonotypes found shared across a handful of donors.

Deep-level assay runs were performed. In the original workflow: Sequence data from immunoSEQ were junction-only and lacked quality scores; consequently, filtering differed. Using immunoSEQ multiplex PCR, the repertoire was profiled, and TCRdb retains in-frame clones only, with some absent. V, J and clone size were drawn from that table, and D and trimming were deduced from the DNA. The sample shows around 1.1 million clones, roughly 77% of them seen only once. This sequence originates from a man between 18 and 29 years old in good health. Some clones in this sample may be carry-over from other donors' samples. Material: memory CD4+ T cells from PBMCs. As for subset: CD45RA-negative fraction. The gene calls are TRBV7-2 and TRBJ2-5; 10 nucleotides line up with TRBD2. This CDR3 is CASSLVGTSVQETQYF. The CDR3, as DNA: TGTGCCAGCAGCTTAGTAGGGACTAGCGTCCAAGAGACCCAGTACTTC.